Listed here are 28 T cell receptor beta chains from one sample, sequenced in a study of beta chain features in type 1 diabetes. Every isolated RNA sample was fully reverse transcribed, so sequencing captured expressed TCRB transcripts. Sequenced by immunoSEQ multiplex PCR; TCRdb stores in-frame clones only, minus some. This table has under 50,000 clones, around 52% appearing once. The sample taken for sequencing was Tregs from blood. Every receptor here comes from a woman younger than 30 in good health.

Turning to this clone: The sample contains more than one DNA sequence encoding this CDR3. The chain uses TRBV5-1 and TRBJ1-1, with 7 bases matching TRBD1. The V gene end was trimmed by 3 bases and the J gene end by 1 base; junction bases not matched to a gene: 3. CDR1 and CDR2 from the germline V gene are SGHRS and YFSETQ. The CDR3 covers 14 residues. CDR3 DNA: TGCGCCAGCAGCTCGGGACAGCCGAACACTGAAGCTTTCTTT. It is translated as CASSSGQPNTEAFF.

The CDR3 reads CASTPGANVLTF. CDR3 nucleotide sequence: TGTGCCAGTACTCCGGGGGCCAACGTCCTGACTTTC. V gene TRBV19 combines with J gene TRBJ2-6; D unresolved. V lost 7 bases and J 4 bases, leaving 5 bases between the germline ends. The CDR3 has 12 residues. CDR1 and CDR2 (germline): LNHDA, SQIVND (reference sequence). Complete variable domain (other parts from reference TRBV19 and TRBJ2-6): DGGITQSPKYLFRKEGQNVTLSCEQNLNHDAMYWYRQDPGQGLRLIYYSQIVNDFQKGDIAEGYSVSREKKESFPLTVTSAQKNPTAFYLCASTPGANVLTFGAGSRLTVL.

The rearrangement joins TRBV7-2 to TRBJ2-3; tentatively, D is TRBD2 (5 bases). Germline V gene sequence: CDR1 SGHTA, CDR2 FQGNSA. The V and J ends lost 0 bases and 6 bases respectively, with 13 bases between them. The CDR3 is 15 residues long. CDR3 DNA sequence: TGTGCCAGCAGCTTAGCCGCTGACTGGAGGGATACGCAGTATTTT. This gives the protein CASSLAADWRDTQYF.

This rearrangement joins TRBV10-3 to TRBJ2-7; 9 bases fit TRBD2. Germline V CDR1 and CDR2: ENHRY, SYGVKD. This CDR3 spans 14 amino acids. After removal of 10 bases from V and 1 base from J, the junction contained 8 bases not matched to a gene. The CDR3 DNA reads TGTGCCACCCGGAGGACTAGCGAATCCTACGAGCAGTACTTC. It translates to CATRRTSESYEQYF.

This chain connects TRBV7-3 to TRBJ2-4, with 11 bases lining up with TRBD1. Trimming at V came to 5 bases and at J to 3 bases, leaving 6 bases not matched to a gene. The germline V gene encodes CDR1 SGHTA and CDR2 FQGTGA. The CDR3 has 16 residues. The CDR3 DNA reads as TGTGCCAGCAGCCCCGGACAGGGGGCAGGCAAAAACATTCAGTACTTC. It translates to CASSPGQGAGKNIQYF.

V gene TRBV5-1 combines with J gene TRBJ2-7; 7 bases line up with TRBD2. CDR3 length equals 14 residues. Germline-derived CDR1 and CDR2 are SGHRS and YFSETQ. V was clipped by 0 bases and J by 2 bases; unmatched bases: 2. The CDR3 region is CASSLEAGPYEQYF. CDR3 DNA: TGCGCCAGCAGCTTGGAAGCGGGACCCTACGAGCAGTACTTC. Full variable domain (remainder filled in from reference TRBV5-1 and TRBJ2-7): KAGVTQTPRYLIKTRGQQVTLSCSPISGHRSVSWYQQTPGQGLQFLFEYFSETQRNKGNFPGRFSGRQFSNSRSEMNVSTLELGDSALYLCASSLEAGPYEQYFGPGTRLTVT.

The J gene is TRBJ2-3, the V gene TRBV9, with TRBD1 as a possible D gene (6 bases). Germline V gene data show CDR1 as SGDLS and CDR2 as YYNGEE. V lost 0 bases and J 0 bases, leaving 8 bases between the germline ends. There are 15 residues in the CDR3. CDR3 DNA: TGTGCCAGCAGCGTAGGGGGGCTTAGCACAGATACGCAGTATTTT. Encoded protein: CASSVGGLSTDTQYF.

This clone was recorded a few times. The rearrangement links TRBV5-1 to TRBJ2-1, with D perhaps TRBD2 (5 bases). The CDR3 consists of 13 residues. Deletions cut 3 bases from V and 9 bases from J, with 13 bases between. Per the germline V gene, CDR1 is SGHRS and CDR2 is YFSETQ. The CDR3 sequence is CASSSRLGVEQFF. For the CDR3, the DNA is TGCGCCAGCAGCTCTAGATTGGGAGTTGAGCAGTTCTTC.

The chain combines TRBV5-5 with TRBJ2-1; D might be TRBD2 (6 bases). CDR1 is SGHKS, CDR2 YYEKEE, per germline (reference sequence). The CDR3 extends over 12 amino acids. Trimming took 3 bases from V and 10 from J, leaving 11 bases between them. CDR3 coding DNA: TGTGCCAGCAGCTCCAGCGGGTCGGAGCAGTTCTTC. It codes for CASSSSGSEQFF.

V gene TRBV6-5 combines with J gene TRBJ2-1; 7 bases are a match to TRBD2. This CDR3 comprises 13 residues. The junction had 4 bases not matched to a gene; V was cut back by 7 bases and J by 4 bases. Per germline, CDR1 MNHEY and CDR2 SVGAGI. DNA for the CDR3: TGTGCCAGCATATCTAGCGGTTACAATGAGCAGTTCTTC. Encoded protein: CASISSGYNEQFF.

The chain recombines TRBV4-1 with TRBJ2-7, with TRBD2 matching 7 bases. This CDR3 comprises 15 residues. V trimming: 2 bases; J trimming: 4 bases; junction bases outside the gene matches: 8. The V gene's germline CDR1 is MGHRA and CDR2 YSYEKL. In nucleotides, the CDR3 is TGCGCCAGCAGCCAAAGGTCTAGCGGAATTTACGAGCAGTACTTC. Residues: CASSQRSSGIYEQYF.

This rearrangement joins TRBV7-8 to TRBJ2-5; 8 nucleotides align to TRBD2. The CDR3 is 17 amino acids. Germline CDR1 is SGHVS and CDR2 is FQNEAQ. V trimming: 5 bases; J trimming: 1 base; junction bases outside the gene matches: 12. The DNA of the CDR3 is TGTGCCAGCAGCCCGAGGGGTGCTAGCGGGCGCCAAGAGACCCAGTACTTC. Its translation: CASSPRGASGRQETQYF.

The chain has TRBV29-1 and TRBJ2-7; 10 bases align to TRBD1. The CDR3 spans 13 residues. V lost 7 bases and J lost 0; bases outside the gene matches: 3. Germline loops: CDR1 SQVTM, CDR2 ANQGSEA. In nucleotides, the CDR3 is TGCAGCGCTCGGACAGGGGGCTCCTACGAGCAGTACTTC. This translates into CSARTGGSYEQYF.

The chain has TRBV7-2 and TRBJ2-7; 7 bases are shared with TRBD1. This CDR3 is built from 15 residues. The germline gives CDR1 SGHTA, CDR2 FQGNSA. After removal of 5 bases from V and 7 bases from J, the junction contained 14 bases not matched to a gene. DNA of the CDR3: TGTGCCAGCAGCCCCGTACCAGGACAGGCCGGGGAGCAGTACTTC. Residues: CASSPVPGQAGEQYF.

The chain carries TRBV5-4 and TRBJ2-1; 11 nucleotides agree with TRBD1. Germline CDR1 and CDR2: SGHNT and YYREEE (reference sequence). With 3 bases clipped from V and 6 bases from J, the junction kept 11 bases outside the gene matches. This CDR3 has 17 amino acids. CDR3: CASSSFGAGTGGNEQFF. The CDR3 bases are TGTGCCAGCAGCTCCTTTGGGGCCGGGACAGGGGGCAATGAGCAGTTCTTC. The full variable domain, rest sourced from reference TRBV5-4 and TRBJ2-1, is ETGVTQSPTHLIKTRGQQVTLRCSSQSGHNTVSWYQQALGQGPQFIFQYYREEENGRGNFPPRFSGLQFPNYSSELNVNALELDDSALYLCASSSFGAGTGGNEQFFGPGTRLTVL.

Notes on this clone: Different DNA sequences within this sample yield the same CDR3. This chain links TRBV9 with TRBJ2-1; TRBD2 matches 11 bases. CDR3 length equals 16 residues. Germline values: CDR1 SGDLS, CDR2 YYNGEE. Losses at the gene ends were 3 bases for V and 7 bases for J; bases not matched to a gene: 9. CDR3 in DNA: TGTGCCAGCAGCGCCCCCGGGACTAGCGGACGAAATGAGCAGTTCTTC. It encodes CASSAPGTSGRNEQFF.

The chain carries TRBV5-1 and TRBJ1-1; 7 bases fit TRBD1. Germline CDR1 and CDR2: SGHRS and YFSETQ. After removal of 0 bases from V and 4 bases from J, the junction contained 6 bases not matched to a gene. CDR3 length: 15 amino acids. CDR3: CASSLGQGDATEAFF. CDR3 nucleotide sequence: TGCGCCAGCAGCTTGGGACAGGGAGACGCCACTGAAGCTTTCTTT.

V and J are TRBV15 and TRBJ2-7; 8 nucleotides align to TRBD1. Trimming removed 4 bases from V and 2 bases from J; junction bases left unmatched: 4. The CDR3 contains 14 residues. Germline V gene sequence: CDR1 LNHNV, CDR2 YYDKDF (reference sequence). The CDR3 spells CATSMDRETYEQYF. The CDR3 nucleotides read TGTGCCACCAGCATGGACAGGGAAACCTACGAGCAGTACTTC.

The CDR3 loop is CASSQTPTSGGHNEQFF. The CDR3 DNA reads as TGTGCCAGTAGTCAAACTCCTACTAGCGGGGGGCACAATGAGCAGTTCTTC. The J gene is TRBJ2-1, the V gene TRBV19; 12 bases line up with TRBD2. V gave up 5 bases and J gave up 5 bases; unmatched junction bases: 10. This CDR3 comprises 17 residues. Germline lookup yields CDR1 LNHDA and CDR2 SQIVND (reference sequence).

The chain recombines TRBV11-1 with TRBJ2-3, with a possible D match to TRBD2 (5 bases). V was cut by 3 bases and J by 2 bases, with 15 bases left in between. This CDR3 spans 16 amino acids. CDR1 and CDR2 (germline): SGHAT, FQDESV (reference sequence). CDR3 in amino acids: CASSFSGYGNTDTQYF. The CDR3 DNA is TGTGCCAGCAGCTTTTCGGGGTATGGGAACACAGATACGCAGTATTTT.

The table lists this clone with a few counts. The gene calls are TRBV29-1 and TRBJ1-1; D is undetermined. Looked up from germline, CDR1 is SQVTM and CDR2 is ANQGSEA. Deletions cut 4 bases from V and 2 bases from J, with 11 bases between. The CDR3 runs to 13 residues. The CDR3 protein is CSVVRSGNTEAFF. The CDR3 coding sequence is TGCAGCGTTGTTCGGTCGGGAAACACTGAAGCTTTCTTT.

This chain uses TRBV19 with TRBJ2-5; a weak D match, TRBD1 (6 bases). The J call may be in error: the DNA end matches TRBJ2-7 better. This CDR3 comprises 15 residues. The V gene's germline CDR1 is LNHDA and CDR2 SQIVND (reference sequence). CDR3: CASSSQGYSSYEQYF. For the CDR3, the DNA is TGTGCCAGTAGTTCTCAGGGGTATAGCTCCTACGAGCAGTACTTC.

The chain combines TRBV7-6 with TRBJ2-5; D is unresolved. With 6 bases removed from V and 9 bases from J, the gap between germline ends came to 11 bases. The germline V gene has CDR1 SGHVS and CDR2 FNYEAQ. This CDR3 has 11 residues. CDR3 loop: CASSNTRAQYF. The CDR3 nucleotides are TGTGCCAGCAGTAACACACGGGCCCAGTACTTC.

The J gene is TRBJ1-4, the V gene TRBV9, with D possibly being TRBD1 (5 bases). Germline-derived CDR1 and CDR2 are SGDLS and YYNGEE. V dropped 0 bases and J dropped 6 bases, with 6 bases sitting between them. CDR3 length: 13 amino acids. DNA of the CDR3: TGTGCCAGCAGCGTAGGACAGCATGAAAAACTGTTTTTT. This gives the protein CASSVGQHEKLFF.

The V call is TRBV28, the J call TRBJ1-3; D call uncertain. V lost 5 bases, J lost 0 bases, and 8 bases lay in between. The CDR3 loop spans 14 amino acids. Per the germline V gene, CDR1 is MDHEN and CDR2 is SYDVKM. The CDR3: CASSARISGNTIYF. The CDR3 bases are TGTGCCAGCAGTGCCAGAATCTCTGGAAACACCATATATTTT.

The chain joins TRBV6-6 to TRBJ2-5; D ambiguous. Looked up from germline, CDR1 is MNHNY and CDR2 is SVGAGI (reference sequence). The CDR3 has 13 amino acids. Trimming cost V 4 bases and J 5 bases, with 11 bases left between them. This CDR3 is CASSSHTEETQYF. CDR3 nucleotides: TGTGCCAGCAGTTCTCATACAGAGGAGACCCAGTACTTC.

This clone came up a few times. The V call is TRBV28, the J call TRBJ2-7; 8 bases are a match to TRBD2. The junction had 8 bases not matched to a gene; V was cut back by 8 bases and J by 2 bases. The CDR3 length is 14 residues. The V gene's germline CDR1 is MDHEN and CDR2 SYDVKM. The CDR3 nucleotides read TGTGCCAGCCACGGGACTAGTGATCCCTACGAGCAGTACTTC. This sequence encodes CASHGTSDPYEQYF.

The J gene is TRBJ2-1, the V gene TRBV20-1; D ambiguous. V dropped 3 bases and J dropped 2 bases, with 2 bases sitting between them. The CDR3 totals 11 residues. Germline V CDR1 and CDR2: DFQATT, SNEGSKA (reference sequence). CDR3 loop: CSASTYNEQFF. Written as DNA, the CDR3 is TGCAGTGCTAGTACCTACAATGAGCAGTTCTTC.